This T cell receptor beta chain was profiled in a study of T cell responses to AZD1222 COVID-19 vaccine. The assay was immunoSEQ multiplex PCR, and TCRdb's table has in-frame clones only and misses some. The repertoire includes over 100,000 clones, more than 75% of them detected once, and around 12% sits in the top ten. Only one count was recorded for this clone. The specimen was peripheral blood, collected on day 0 of AZD1222 vaccination. This receptor was taken from an adult in good health.

The CDR3 region is CASSRGNGQPQHF. The CDR3 bases are TGTGCCAGCAGTCGGGGCAACGGGCAGCCCCAGCATTTT. The chain recombines TRBV28 with TRBJ1-5; maybe TRBD1 (5 bases). This CDR3 region has 13 residues. V lost 5 bases and J lost 7, with 12 bases in between. Germline V gene sequence: CDR1 MDHEN, CDR2 SYDVKM.